This T cell receptor (beta chain) was sequenced for a study of blood T cell repertoires in COVID-19. With 0 bases clipped from V and 3 bases from J, the junction kept 8 bases outside the gene matches. The CDR3 has 16 residues. In germline, CDR1 is LGHNA, CDR2 YNFKEQ. Clones were sequenced by immunoSEQ multiplex PCR, and TCRdb holds only the in-frame ones, with some missing. The repertoire has about 130,000 clones, just under 85% of them found once; the top ten carry roughly 9.2%. Symptom resolution, clearance, or two negative PCRs marked the recovered donors of Cohort 3. Specimen: PBMCs or T cells enriched from blood (not recorded which). This chain connects TRBV4-2 to TRBJ2-7; 7 bases match TRBD1. This receptor was identified in a man between 45 and 60 years old who had recovered from COVID-19. This CDR3 is CASSQDRTGNFYEQYF. The CDR3 region has the DNA TGTGCCAGCAGCCAAGATAGGACAGGTAATTTCTACGAGCAGTACTTC.